These 4 T cell receptor beta chains share one sample of origin, sequenced in a study of blood T cell repertoires in COVID-19. Method: immunoSEQ multiplex PCR; TCRdb's copy keeps in-frame clones and lacks some. The sample holds approximately 500,000 clones, 89% seen once. The sample consisted of peripheral blood. All receptors come from a man between 18 and 35 years old with COVID-19, enrolled during active disease.

This chain links TRBV14 with TRBJ2-1, with D perhaps TRBD2 (5 bases). V lost 1 base, J lost 9 bases, and 10 bases lay in between. The CDR3 length is 13 residues. Germline V lookup: CDR1 SGHDN, CDR2 FVKESK. The DNA of the CDR3 is TGTGCCAGCAGCCAAGTCCCCGGACTTGAGCAGTTCTTC. This translates into CASSQVPGLEQFF.

The chain uses TRBV30 and TRBJ2-1; 12 nucleotides match TRBD2. Germline V CDR1 and CDR2: GTSNPN, SVGIG (reference sequence). Trimming removed 3 bases from V and 9 bases from J; junction bases left unmatched: 9. CDR3 length: 15 residues. The chain's CDR3 is CAWSLTSGSSGEQFF. CDR3 coding DNA: TGTGCCTGGAGCCTGACTAGCGGGAGTAGCGGTGAGCAGTTCTTC.

J is TRBJ1-4 and V is TRBV7-9; 8 nucleotides align to TRBD1. The V segment lost 5 bases and the J segment 5 bases; nucleotides outside the gene matches: 7. Germline CDR1 reads SEHNR; CDR2 reads FQNEAQ (reference sequence). CDR3 length: 15 residues. The DNA of the CDR3 is TGTGCCAGCAGCGAGTGGACAGGGAGAAATGAAAAACTGTTTTTT. Translated, it gives CASSEWTGRNEKLFF.

The chain joins TRBV12-3 or TRBV12-4 to TRBJ1-5, with D uncertain. This CDR3 has 13 amino acids. Trimming removed 6 bases from V and 4 bases from J, with 10 bases in between. CDR3 amino acids: CASSHSGNQPQHF. Here the CDR3 DNA reads TGTGCCAGCAGCCACAGTGGGAATCAGCCCCAGCATTTT.